The 2 T cell receptor beta chains presented below share a single source sample, sequenced in a study of cytomegalovirus exposure and HLA in healthy donors. Clones were sequenced by immunoSEQ multiplex PCR, and TCRdb holds only the in-frame ones, with some missing. The repertoire includes about 64,000 clones, 85% to 95% of them detected once, and approximately 6.4% sits in the top ten. The sequenced material came from PBMCs. The receptors were sampled from a woman between 18 and 29 years old in good health and CMV-seropositive.

V gene TRBV2 combines with J gene TRBJ2-1; D may be TRBD1 (5 bases). Trimming removed 6 bases at V and 1 base at J, with 10 bases between. In germline, CDR1 is SNHLY, CDR2 FYNNEI. The CDR3 length is 14 residues. This chain's CDR3 is CASSRTRSYNEQFF. CDR3 coding DNA: TGTGCCAGCAGCCGGACAAGATCCTACAATGAGCAGTTCTTC.

The chain has TRBV2 and TRBJ2-1; 13 positions match TRBD2. Germline trimming cut 2 bases from V and 7 bases from J; bases unmatched to any gene: 5. The CDR3 is 16 residues long. Per germline, CDR1 SNHLY and CDR2 FYNNEI. The CDR3 nucleotides read TGTGCCAGCAGTGAAATTGGACTAGCGGGAGCAAATGAGCAGTTCTTC. This gives the protein CASSEIGLAGANEQFF. Based on the CDR3 plus reference TRBV2 and TRBJ2-1, the full variable domain is EPEVTQTPSHQVTQMGQEVILRCVPISNHLYFYWYRQILGQKVEFLVSFYNNEISEKSEIFDDQFSVERPDGSNFTLKIRSTKLEDSAMYFCASSEIGLAGANEQFFGPGTRLTVL.